This entry features one T cell receptor beta chain sequence. This clone was detected only a few times. It lacks a known antigen. One base away there is no much larger clone; base qualities are not given. V loses 2 bases of germline sequence and J loses 1 base, and the interval between the two ends is 5 bases. Measured from the cysteine to the phenylalanine, the CDR3 is 13 residues long. Only the CDR3 region is kept as DNA, spanning 39 bases read in frame from base 1. CDR1 and CDR2 (MNHNS, SASEGT) derive from the germline V gene. The immunoSEQ assay amplified TCRB CDR3 regions from about 2 micrograms of genomic DNA, or from all available DNA when less than that amount was available. For multiplex PCR, 60 forward primers for TCR V beta segments and 13 reverse primers for J beta segments were used. Synthetic control templates were spiked into each sample at limiting dilution to estimate reads per starting template. Sequencing produced 87 bp reads on the Illumina HiSeq System. In the original analysis: PCR and sequencing errors were removed by a nearest neighbor algorithm that merged closely related sequences. TCR overlap was measured as the percentage of unique tumor TCR beta sequences also present in the same patient's peripheral blood. TCRdb took this table from immuneACCESS and kept in-frame rearrangements with V and J called. Such tables lack part of the clones; where checked against another copy, unresolved V genes explain under half of the gap, and the rest is unexplained. V and J calls and clone size come straight from that table; D and trimming were deduced from the DNA. The sample table holds 65,000 to 80,000 clones, of which approximately 80% were seen once. The top ten constitute roughly 7.9% of the sample.

This specimen comes from a study of glioma-infiltrating T cells after dendritic cell vaccination listed by TCRdb under 2016. For the wider study: The cohort comprised around 15 glioblastoma patients from Phase I and II dendritic cell vaccination trials, 9 newly diagnosed and 6 with recurrent disease. Each patient got three intradermal injections of the dendritic cell vaccine, spaced at biweekly intervals, in the arm below the axilla. Between the early 2000s and the early 2010s, the patients were given dendritic cell vaccination pulsed with autologous tumor lysate. In glioblastoma patients vaccinated with dendritic cells, deep sequencing of TCR beta CDR3 regions served to measure the amount of tumor-infiltrating lymphocytes and to compare repertoires between tumor and blood. The vaccine consisted of monocyte-derived dendritic cells cultured less than nine days with IL-4 and GM-CSF, then pulsed overnight with autologous tumor lysate. Survival after dendritic cell vaccination was correlated with TCR sequencing metrics, including TIL content and tumor-blood repertoire overlap. Broader findings and caveats from the paper: After dendritic cell vaccination, a higher estimated pretreatment TIL content predicted longer time to progression and longer overall survival. The three-group TCR overlap response model was described as speculative and requiring prospective validation. The cohort was small and heterogeneous, few patients had complete blood and tumor sets, and even fewer had initial-recurrent tumor pairs. TCR clonality showed no direct relationship with survival, which suggests that a diverse polyclonal response may be important.

Patients were selected on the basis of adequate residual fresh-frozen tumor tissue and more than two years of available survival data. None of the glioblastoma patients carried an isocitrate dehydrogenase mutation, although molecular status otherwise varied. PBMC were collected before vaccination, two weeks after the third vaccination, and at tumor progression if progression occurred. The Qiagen DNeasy Blood extraction Kit was used for extraction of genomic DNA. The sequence links TRBV6-1 to TRBJ1-1; the D gene is unclear. The sample here was blood, taken before dendritic cell vaccination. The origin of this receptor is a human donor with glioblastoma. The DNA is TGTGCCAGCAGTGAAACAGAGAACACTGAAGCTTTCTTT. Its translation reads: CASSETENTEAFF.